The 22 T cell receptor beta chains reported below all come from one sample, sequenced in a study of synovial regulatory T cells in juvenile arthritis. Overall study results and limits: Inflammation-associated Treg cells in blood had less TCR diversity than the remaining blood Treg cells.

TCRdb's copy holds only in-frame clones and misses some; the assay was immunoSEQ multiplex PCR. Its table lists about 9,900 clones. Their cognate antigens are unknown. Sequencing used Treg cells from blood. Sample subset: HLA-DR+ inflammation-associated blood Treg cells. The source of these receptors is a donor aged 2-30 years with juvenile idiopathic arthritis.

The CDR3: CASSQGQETQYF. The chain couples TRBV4-1 to TRBJ2-5. This CDR3 region has 12 residues. No DNA accompanies this entry. The germline CDR1 and CDR2 sequences are MGHRA and YSYEKL.

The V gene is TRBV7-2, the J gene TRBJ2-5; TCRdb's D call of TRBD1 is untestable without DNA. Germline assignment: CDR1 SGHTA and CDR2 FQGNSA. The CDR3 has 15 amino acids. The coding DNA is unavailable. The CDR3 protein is CASSRQGGPQETQYF.

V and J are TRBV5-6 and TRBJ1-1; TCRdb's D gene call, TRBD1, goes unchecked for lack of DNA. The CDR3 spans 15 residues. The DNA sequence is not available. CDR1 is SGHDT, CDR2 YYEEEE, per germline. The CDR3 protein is CASSSRRGLRTEAFF. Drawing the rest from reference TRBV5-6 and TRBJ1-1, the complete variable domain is DAGVTQSPTHLIKTRGQQVTLRCSPKSGHDTVSWYQQALGQGPQFIFQYYEEEERQRGNFPDRFSGHQFPNYSSELNVNALLLGDSALYLCASSSRRGLRTEAFFGQGTRLTVV.

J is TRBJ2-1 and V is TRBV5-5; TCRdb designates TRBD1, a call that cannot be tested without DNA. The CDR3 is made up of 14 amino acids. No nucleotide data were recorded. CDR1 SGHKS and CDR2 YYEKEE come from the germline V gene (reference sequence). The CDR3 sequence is CASSPRGPYNEQFF.

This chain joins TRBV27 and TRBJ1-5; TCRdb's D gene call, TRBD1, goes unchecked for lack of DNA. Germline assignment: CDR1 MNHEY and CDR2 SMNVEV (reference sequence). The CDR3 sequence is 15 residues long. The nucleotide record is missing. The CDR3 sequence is CASSARQGPNQPQHF.

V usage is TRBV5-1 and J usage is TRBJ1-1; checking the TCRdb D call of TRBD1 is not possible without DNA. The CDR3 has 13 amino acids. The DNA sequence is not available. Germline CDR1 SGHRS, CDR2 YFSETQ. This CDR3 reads CASSSTGSTEAFF.

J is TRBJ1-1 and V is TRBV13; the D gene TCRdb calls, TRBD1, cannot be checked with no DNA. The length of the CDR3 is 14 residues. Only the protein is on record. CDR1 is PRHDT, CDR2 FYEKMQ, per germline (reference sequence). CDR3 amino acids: CASSPAQGNTEAFF.

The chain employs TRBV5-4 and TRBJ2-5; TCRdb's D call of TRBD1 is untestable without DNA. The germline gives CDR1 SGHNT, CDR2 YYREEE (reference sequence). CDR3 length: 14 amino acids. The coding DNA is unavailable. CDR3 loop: CASSLDRGRETQYF. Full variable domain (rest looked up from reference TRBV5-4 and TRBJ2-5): ETGVTQSPTHLIKTRGQQVTLRCSSQSGHNTVSWYQQALGQGPQFIFQYYREEENGRGNFPPRFSGLQFPNYSSELNVNALELDDSALYLCASSLDRGRETQYFGPGTRLLVL.

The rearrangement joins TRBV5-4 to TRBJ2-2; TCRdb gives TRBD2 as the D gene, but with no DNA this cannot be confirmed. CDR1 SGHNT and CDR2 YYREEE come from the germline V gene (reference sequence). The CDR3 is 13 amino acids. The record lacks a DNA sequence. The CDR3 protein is CAGNSGGGGELFF.

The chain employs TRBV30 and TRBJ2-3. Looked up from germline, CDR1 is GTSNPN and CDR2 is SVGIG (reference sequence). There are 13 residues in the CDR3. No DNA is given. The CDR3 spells CAWSKGITDTQYF.

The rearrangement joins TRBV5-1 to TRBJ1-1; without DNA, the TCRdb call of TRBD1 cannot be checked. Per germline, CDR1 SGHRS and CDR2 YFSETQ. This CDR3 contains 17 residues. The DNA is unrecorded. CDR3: CASSLKDSLYMNTEAFF.

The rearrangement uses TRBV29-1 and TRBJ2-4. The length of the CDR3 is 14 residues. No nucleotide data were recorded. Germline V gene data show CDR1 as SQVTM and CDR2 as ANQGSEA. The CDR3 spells CSVEVTGTENIQYF.

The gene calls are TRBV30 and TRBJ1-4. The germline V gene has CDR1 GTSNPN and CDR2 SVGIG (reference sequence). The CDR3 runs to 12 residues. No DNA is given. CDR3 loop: CAWSVLVEKLFF.

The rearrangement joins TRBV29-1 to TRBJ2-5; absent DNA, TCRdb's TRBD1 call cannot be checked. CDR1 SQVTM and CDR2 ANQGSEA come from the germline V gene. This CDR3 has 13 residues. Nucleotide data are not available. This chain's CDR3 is CSVEGAFQETQYF.

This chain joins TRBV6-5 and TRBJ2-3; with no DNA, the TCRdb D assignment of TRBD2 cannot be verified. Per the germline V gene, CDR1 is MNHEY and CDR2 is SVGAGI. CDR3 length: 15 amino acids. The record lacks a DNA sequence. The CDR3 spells CASSYSLTSTDTQYF.

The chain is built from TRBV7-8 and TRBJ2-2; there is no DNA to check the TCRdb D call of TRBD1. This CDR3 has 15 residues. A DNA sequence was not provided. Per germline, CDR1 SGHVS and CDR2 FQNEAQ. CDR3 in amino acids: CASSLRGQGFGELFF.

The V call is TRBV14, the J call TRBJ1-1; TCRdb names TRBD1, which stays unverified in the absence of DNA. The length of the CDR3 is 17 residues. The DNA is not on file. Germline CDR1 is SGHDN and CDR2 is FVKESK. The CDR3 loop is CASSHIAPGQLNTEAFF.

The CDR3 protein is CASSSWGGLSTQYF. V is TRBV28 and J is TRBJ2-3; without DNA, the TCRdb call of TRBD2 cannot be checked. Germline CDR1 MDHEN, CDR2 SYDVKM. The CDR3 loop spans 14 amino acids. No DNA is given.

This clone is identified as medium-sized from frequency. CDR3 region: CASTGAGKLFF. This chain uses TRBV2 with TRBJ1-4. Looked up from germline, CDR1 is SNHLY and CDR2 is FYNNEI. The CDR3 is 11 residues long. DNA is not recorded here.

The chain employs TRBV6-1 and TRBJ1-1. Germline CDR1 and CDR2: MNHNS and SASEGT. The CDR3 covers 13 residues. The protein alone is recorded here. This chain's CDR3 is CASSREVNTEAFF.

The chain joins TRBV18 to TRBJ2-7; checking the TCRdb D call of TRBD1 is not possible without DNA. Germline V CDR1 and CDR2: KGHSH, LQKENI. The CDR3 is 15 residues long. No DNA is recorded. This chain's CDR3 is CASSLKQGAIYEQYF.

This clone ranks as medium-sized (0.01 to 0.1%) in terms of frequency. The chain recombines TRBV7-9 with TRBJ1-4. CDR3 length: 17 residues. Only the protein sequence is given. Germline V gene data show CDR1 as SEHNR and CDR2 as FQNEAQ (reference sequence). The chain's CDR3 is CASSLEDHSATNEKLFF. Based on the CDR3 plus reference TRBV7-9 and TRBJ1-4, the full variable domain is DTGVSQNPRHKITKRGQNVTFRCDPISEHNRLYWYRQTLGQGPEFLTYFQNEAQLEKSRLLSDRFSAERPKGSFSTLEIQRTEQGDSAMYLCASSLEDHSATNEKLFFGSGTQLSVL.